This T cell receptor beta chain was sequenced in a study of radiation and T cells in renal cell carcinoma (dated by TCRdb to 2018 to 2020). Context from the whole study: A total of around 50 samples underwent TCR beta sequencing, made up of some 26 tumors and some 27 peripheral blood samples. The last blood draw happened 4 weeks after radiation, timed to coincide with nephrectomy. A total of roughly 3,900,000 unique CDR3 nucleotide sequences, encoding 2,500,000 or so unique CDR3 amino acid sequences, were found across all 50 or so samples. The paper as a whole reports these results and caveats: Because the trial had a single-armed design, the trial could not examine how radiation dose or scheduling affected the TCR repertoire. In blood, the top tumor clonotypes increased between baseline and 2 weeks post-radiation and then shrank by 4 weeks, which suggests that tumor-resident clones expanded only transiently. Tracking of blood repertoire dynamics stopped at more than three weeks after treatment, with no follow-up past that point. Because no pretreatment tumor biopsies were available, whether clonotypes were present in the tumor at baseline could not be determined.

CDR1 and CDR2 are drawn from the germline V gene: SGHTA, FQGNSA. From the cysteine through the phenylalanine, the CDR3 covers 15 amino acids. This entry keeps only the CDR3 DNA: 45 bases, framed from base 1. V is shortened by 1 base, J by 4 bases, and the region joining them spans 11 bases. This specimen's time point label, per the study, means: blood 4 weeks post-SBRT, at nephrectomy. The treatment or condition label on this specimen signifies: 15 Gy SBRT to primary tumor, nephrectomy 4 weeks later. The samples were drawn from a clinical trial, where primary renal cell carcinomas were treated with 15 Gy of stereotactic body radiation therapy and then removed by nephrectomy 4 weeks afterward. To follow tumor-enriched clonotypes, serial peripheral blood was collected from radiation-treated patients at baseline and at 2 weeks and 4 weeks after SBRT. Every patient had renal cell carcinoma of clear cell pathology. The QIAamp DNA Blood Mini Kit (Qiagen) was used to prepare genomic DNA for TCR sequencing. Samples were included in the analyses only if all quality control checks were passed.

TCR beta libraries were generated from genomic DNA with the immunoSEQ kit, following the manufacturer's recommendations. To prepare the libraries, a first multiplex PCR with proprietary primers was run, followed by a second PCR that added unique barcodes, and a bead cleanup was done after each round. A positive control reaction and a negative control reaction, both provided in the kit, were run with every batch of samples. The final libraries were assessed on an Agilent 4200 TapeStation D1000 ScreenTape, pooled by volume, and quantified by qPCR. An Illumina NextSeq500 fitted with a MidOutput 150-cycle cartridge performed the sequencing, running 156 Read1 cycles and 15 Index1 cycles with the kit's custom primers. The pooled library was loaded at around 0.98 pM, with an approximately 20% PhiX control spiked in. Concerning the study's data processing: Vendor-processed data were analyzed in R, and a clonotype was defined as all T cells sharing the same CDR3 nucleotide sequence. In the clone abundance analyses, frequencies were normalized to the 10,000 most abundant clones in each sample. Public T cell clones, which averaged fewer than five per sample, were removed prior to analysis. Tumor-enriched clonotypes and baseline blood-enriched clonotypes were defined as those with an abundance difference of at least 32-fold between compartments. Clonotypes expanded or contracted between blood time points were identified with a beta-binomial differential abundance model. The Baroni-Urbani and Buser coefficient was used to measure tumor-blood repertoire similarity, and groups were compared with two-tailed Wilcoxon tests in R. TCRdb mirrors the immuneACCESS table, restricted to in-frame sequences. Some clones are absent from its copies; in checked studies, under half trace to an unresolved V gene, and the reason for the others is unknown. V and J calls and clone size are as listed in that table; D and trimming were resolved from the DNA. The sample records under 100,000 clones, around four fifths of which are singletons. The ten largest clonotypes hold approximately 8.6% of the sample.

About this clone itself: It has no known antigen specificity. One base away there is no much larger clone; base qualities are not given.

This chain is built from TRBV7-2 and TRBJ1-3; too little of a D gene remains to name it. Source: blood, taken from a patient whose treatment included radiotherapy and nephrectomy. This TCR was sampled from a man aged 50-60 years with renal cell carcinoma. In nucleotides, the sequence is TGTGCCAGCAGCTTAGTTTTGGGTTCAGGAAACACCATATATTTT. The translation is CASSLVLGSGNTIYF.